Listed here are 14 T cell receptor beta chains from one sample, sequenced in a study of cytomegalovirus exposure and HLA in healthy donors (dated by TCRdb to about 2017). The protocol used for the library was the immunoSEQ multiplex PCR assay. For the multiplex PCR, a mixture combining 60 forward primers for TCR Vbeta segments and 13 reverse primers for TCR Jbeta segments was used. TCRdb took this table from immuneACCESS and kept in-frame rearrangements with V and J called. Such tables lack part of the clones; where checked against another copy, unresolved V genes explain under half of the gap, and the rest is unexplained. The sample includes 90,000 to 150,000 clones, with roughly 87% observed a single time. The top ten hold 1.5% of the sample. The source material was PBMCs. The receptors derive from a young woman in good health and CMV-seronegative.

The chain is built from TRBV30 and TRBJ1-1; unclear D gene. Looked up from germline, CDR1 is GTSNPN and CDR2 is SVGIG (reference sequence). This CDR3 has 11 amino acids. The germline V and J ends were trimmed by 0 bases and 6 bases, with 5 bases remaining between them. The CDR3 coding sequence is TGTGCCTGGAGTGTACTACCTGAAGCTTTCTTT. Translated, it gives CAWSVLPEAFF.

This clone was seen a few times. The chain employs TRBV5-1 and TRBJ2-3; D perhaps matches TRBD2 (5 bases). Deletions cut 3 bases from V and 5 bases from J, with 10 bases between. The CDR3 is 13 residues long. The germline gives CDR1 SGHRS, CDR2 YFSETQ. The CDR3 region is CASSSTGLDTQYF. The DNA for the CDR3 is TGCGCCAGCAGCTCGACTGGACTAGATACGCAGTATTTT.

This chain uses TRBV2 with TRBJ2-7; D not resolved. The CDR3 loop spans 13 amino acids. Deletions cut 3 bases from V and 1 base from J, with 7 bases between. Germline CDR1 SNHLY, CDR2 FYNNEI. The CDR3 here is CASSDPSSYEQYF. In nucleotides, the CDR3 is TGTGCCAGCAGTGACCCCTCTTCCTACGAGCAGTACTTC.

The chain employs TRBV6-1 and TRBJ2-1, with no clear D. CDR1 MNHNS and CDR2 SASEGT come from the germline V gene. With 2 bases removed from V and 4 bases from J, the gap between germline ends came to 6 bases. This CDR3 comprises 13 residues. The CDR3 DNA is TGTGCCAGCAGTGAATATCGGTACAATGAGCAGTTCTTC. This gives the protein CASSEYRYNEQFF.

The rearrangement joins TRBV27 to TRBJ1-1, with TRBD1 identical over 9 bases. This CDR3 comprises 16 residues. The J segment lost 6 bases and the V segment lost 6 bases, leaving 14 bases of the junction unmatched. Germline assignment: CDR1 MNHEY and CDR2 SMNVEV (reference sequence). This CDR3 is CASSRGQGYRFAEAFF. The CDR3 region has the DNA TGTGCCAGCAGCCGAGGACAGGGGTATAGGTTCGCTGAAGCTTTCTTT.

This clone appeared once. The chain couples TRBV4-1 to TRBJ2-1, with TRBD2 as a possible D gene (7 bases). Germline CDR1 and CDR2: MGHRA and YSYEKL. Trimming shortened V by 1 base and J by 6 bases, and 13 bases separated the two germline ends. The CDR3 has 15 residues. The DNA of the CDR3 is TGCGCCAGCAGCCAAGTTGGGGGGGGCCGCAATGAGCAGTTCTTC. Its protein product is CASSQVGGGRNEQFF.

V gene TRBV19 combines with J gene TRBJ2-5, with TRBD2 matching 7 bases. V was pared by 3 bases and J by 3 bases, with 4 bases of the junction left unmatched. From germline, CDR1 is LNHDA and CDR2 SQIVND (reference sequence). CDR3 length equals 14 residues. CDR3 loop: CASSIPGTKETQYF. CDR3 nucleotides: TGTGCCAGTAGTATCCCCGGGACTAAAGAGACCCAGTACTTC.

The chain is built from TRBV6-5 and TRBJ1-4; 8 positions match TRBD1. The germline V gene encodes CDR1 MNHEY and CDR2 SVGAGI. The ends lost 7 bases at V and 8 bases at J; junction bases unmatched: 6. This CDR3 has 13 amino acids. CDR3 region: CASKADRVEKLFF. CDR3 nucleotides: TGTGCCAGCAAAGCGGACAGGGTAGAAAAACTGTTTTTT.

V is TRBV9 and J is TRBJ1-2, with D maybe TRBD1 (5 bases). Germline V gene sequence: CDR1 SGDLS, CDR2 YYNGEE. V lost 4 bases and J lost 5, with 18 bases in between. The CDR3 is 15 residues long. CDR3 in DNA: TGTGCCAGCAGCCCCGGCGGAAACAGGCTTTATGGCTACACCTTC. Translating it yields CASSPGGNRLYGYTF.

The genes are TRBV29-1 and TRBJ1-2; no firm D call. CDR3 length: 15 residues. Germline CDR1 reads SQVTM; CDR2 reads ANQGSEA. V was shortened by 8 bases and J by 3 bases, with 22 bases between the two germline ends. CDR3 sequence reads: CSPPREGLGDYGYTF. In nucleotides, the CDR3 is TGCAGCCCCCCGCGGGAGGGTTTAGGTGACTATGGCTACACCTTC.

The rearrangement joins TRBV28 to TRBJ1-3; D is undetermined. V lost 6 bases, J lost 0 bases, and 9 bases lay in between. Germline V lookup: CDR1 MDHEN, CDR2 SYDVKM. This CDR3 region has 14 residues. CDR3 residues: CASSRFGSGNTIYF. CDR3 nucleotide sequence: TGTGCCAGCAGCCGCTTCGGCTCTGGAAACACCATATATTTT.

The rearrangement uses TRBV19 and TRBJ1-2; 7 bases are a match to TRBD1. CDR1 LNHDA and CDR2 SQIVND come from the germline V gene (reference sequence). Trimming at V came to 4 bases and at J to 0 bases, leaving 5 bases not matched to a gene. This CDR3 region has 15 residues. CDR3 amino acids: CASSRAQGANYGYTF. The DNA of the CDR3 is TGTGCCAGTAGTAGGGCGCAGGGGGCTAACTATGGCTACACCTTC.

V usage is TRBV5-1 and J usage is TRBJ2-5, with D maybe TRBD1 (6 bases). The DNA end favors TRBJ2-7, so the J call may be wrong. The germline gives CDR1 SGHRS, CDR2 YFSETQ. This CDR3 comprises 14 residues. The CDR3 DNA is TGCGCCAGCAGCTTGGCCGGACAGTCCTACGAGCAGTACTTC. This sequence encodes CASSLAGQSYEQYF.

This clone came up a few times. Other DNA sequences from this sample encode an identical CDR3 as well. The chain recombines TRBV19 with TRBJ1-2, with D possibly matching TRBD1 (5 bases). CDR3 length equals 16 residues. V shed 6 bases and J shed 5 bases, with 22 bases lying between them. CDR1 and CDR2 from the germline V gene are LNHDA and SQIVND (reference sequence). As DNA, the CDR3 is TGTGCCAGTAGCTCGAGTGGGACTGCCCCGGGGTATGGCTACACCTTC. Translating it yields CASSSSGTAPGYGYTF.